These 24 T cell receptor beta chains were sequenced from one sample in a study of OX40 agonist ivuxolimab in advanced cancers. Produced via immunoSEQ multiplex PCR; TCRdb's table is partial and in-frame only. The table shows roughly 70,000 clones, with about 91% occurring only once. The specimen comprised CD4+ or CD8+ T cells sorted from blood, sampled in a trial of the OX40 agonist ivuxolimab. The source of these receptors is an adult with an advanced solid tumor such as melanoma, head and neck, liver or kidney cancer.

This chain uses TRBV2 with TRBJ2-3; no definite D call. Germline V lookup: CDR1 SNHLY, CDR2 FYNNEI. The CDR3 contains 15 residues. V was clipped by 8 bases and J by 0 bases, with 15 bases between them. The CDR3 region is CASERESQSTDTQYF. DNA of the CDR3: TGTGCCAGCGAACGTGAGTCTCAAAGCACAGATACGCAGTATTTT.

The V gene is TRBV2, the J gene TRBJ1-2; no clear D gene. Germline V gene data show CDR1 as SNHLY and CDR2 as FYNNEI. The CDR3 runs to 14 residues. V lost 3 bases and J 6 bases, leaving 14 bases between the germline ends. The CDR3 sequence is CASSDLSGIDGYTF. The CDR3 DNA sequence: TGTGCCAGCAGTGACCTATCGGGGATCGATGGCTACACCTTC.

The chain combines TRBV5-6 with TRBJ1-2; tentatively, D is TRBD1 (6 bases). Trimming removed 6 bases at V and 8 bases at J, with 20 bases between. The germline CDR1 and CDR2 sequences are SGHDT and YYEEEE. This CDR3 region has 14 residues. CDR3 loop: CASKWGAHSMGYTF. CDR3 DNA: TGTGCCAGCAAATGGGGGGCACATAGCATGGGCTACACCTTC.

Note on this clone: The same CDR3 arises from other DNA sequences in this sample as well. The rearrangement uses TRBV2 and TRBJ2-7, with D hard to call. V lost 3 bases and J 3 bases, leaving 6 bases between the germline ends. The CDR3 contains 12 residues. Germline-derived CDR1 and CDR2 are SNHLY and FYNNEI. In nucleotides, the CDR3 is TGTGCCAGCAGTGATCTATACTACGAGCAGTACTTC. As protein: CASSDLYYEQYF.

V usage is TRBV6-1 and J usage is TRBJ2-5, with D unclear. V was clipped by 3 bases and J by 5 bases, with 19 bases between them. The CDR3 is 16 amino acids. Per germline, CDR1 MNHNS and CDR2 SASEGT. The CDR3 spells CASSEGQDPTRETQYF. CDR3 nucleotides: TGTGCCAGCAGTGAGGGCCAGGACCCCACCCGGGAGACCCAGTACTTC.

The table lists this clone with a few counts. The chain links TRBV4-1 to TRBJ2-7; the match to TRBD1 covers 7 bases. V shed 3 bases, J shed 1 base, and the junction held 9 bases outside the gene matches. The germline V gene encodes CDR1 MGHRA and CDR2 YSYEKL. There are 16 residues in the CDR3. The CDR3 sequence: CASSQLLGDRSYEQYF. The CDR3 nucleotides read TGCGCCAGCAGCCAGCTATTGGGGGACAGATCCTACGAGCAGTACTTC.

The chain employs TRBV2 and TRBJ2-5; TRBD1 aligns across 8 bases. Germline-derived CDR1 and CDR2 are SNHLY and FYNNEI. There are 15 residues in the CDR3. The ends lost 4 bases at V and 4 bases at J; junction bases unmatched: 8. Here the CDR3 reads CASSGGQEGVETQYF. The CDR3 DNA reads TGTGCCAGCAGTGGGGGACAGGAGGGGGTAGAGACCCAGTACTTC.

The chain recombines TRBV19 with TRBJ2-7, with D possibly TRBD2 on 5 matching bases. Trimming stripped 6 bases from V and 2 bases from J, with 11 bases between. The CDR3 is 13 residues long. CDR1 is LNHDA, CDR2 SQIVND, per germline (reference sequence). CDR3 in amino acids: CASSPTGTYEQYF. The CDR3 DNA is TGTGCCAGTAGCCCGACGGGAACCTACGAGCAGTACTTC.

The chain links TRBV29-1 to TRBJ2-5; TRBD2 might be the D (5 bases). Between the trimmed V and J ends, which lost 3 bases and 4 bases, there was a span of 12 bases. This CDR3 comprises 13 residues. Germline loops: CDR1 SQVTM, CDR2 ANQGSEA. CDR3 DNA sequence: TGCAGCGTTGATGGGCGGGCCGGAGAGACCCAGTACTTC. This codes for CSVDGRAGETQYF.

V is TRBV19 and J is TRBJ1-5; D not resolved. The CDR3 contains 11 residues. The germline V gene has CDR1 LNHDA and CDR2 SQIVND (reference sequence). The ends were cut back, 5 bases at V and 9 bases at J, with 8 bases in the middle. CDR3 sequence reads: CASSVHGPQHF. The CDR3, as DNA: TGTGCCAGTAGTGTCCATGGGCCCCAGCATTTT.

The V gene is TRBV6-1, the J gene TRBJ1-2, with 9 bases identical to TRBD1. CDR1 is MNHNS and CDR2 is SASEGT in the germline V gene. V lost 0 bases, J lost 2 bases, and 13 bases stayed unmatched. There are 19 residues in the CDR3. DNA for the CDR3: TGTGCCAGCAGTGAAGCGTCGGGACAGGGAGTATTCTGGAACTATGGCTACACCTTC. Its translation: CASSEASGQGVFWNYGYTF.

This clone was counted once. The gene calls are TRBV11-1 and TRBJ2-1; D perhaps matches TRBD1 (6 bases). V gave up 5 bases and J gave up 6 bases, with 26 bases separating them. Germline assignment: CDR1 SGHAT and CDR2 FQDESV (reference sequence). This CDR3 spans 18 amino acids. This CDR3 reads CASSRSTGQRSARNEQFF. The CDR3 DNA reads as TGTGCCAGCAGCCGGAGCACCGGACAGCGCTCGGCACGCAATGAGCAGTTCTTC.

The chain carries TRBV7-3 and TRBJ2-1, with TRBD2 identical over 9 bases. Germline CDR1 SGHTA, CDR2 FQGTGA. V gave up 3 bases and J gave up 7 bases; unmatched junction bases: 10. The CDR3 has 16 amino acids. Here the CDR3 reads CASSLNSGSRWNEQFF. The CDR3 DNA follows: TGTGCCAGCAGCTTGAATAGCGGGAGCAGGTGGAATGAGCAGTTCTTC.

The J gene is TRBJ1-1, the V gene TRBV19; D perhaps matches TRBD1 (6 bases). Germline CDR1 LNHDA, CDR2 SQIVND (reference sequence). The CDR3 consists of 14 residues. V was trimmed by 8 bases and J by 0 bases, leaving 13 bases between them. CDR3 DNA sequence: TGTGCCAGTTCGACGGGGGCTATGAACACTGAAGCTTTCTTT. It specifies CASSTGAMNTEAFF.

This clone was recorded only once. This chain uses TRBV7-9 with TRBJ2-2; 9 nucleotides match TRBD1. CDR1 and CDR2 (germline): SEHNR, FQNEAQ (reference sequence). The CDR3 has 14 amino acids. With V trimmed by 5 bases and J by 6 bases, 4 bases remained unmatched. CDR3 sequence reads: CASSGDRASGELFF. The CDR3 coding sequence is TGTGCCAGCAGCGGGGACAGGGCATCCGGGGAGCTGTTTTTT.

This chain connects TRBV28 to TRBJ1-5; D is undetermined. The CDR3 runs 12 residues. The ends were cut back, 7 bases at V and 6 bases at J, with 10 bases in the middle. From germline, CDR1 is MDHEN and CDR2 SYDVKM. CDR3 sequence reads: CASTYGGQPQHF. CDR3 DNA: TGTGCCAGCACTTATGGAGGTCAGCCCCAGCATTTT. The full variable domain, with the rest looked up from reference TRBV28 and TRBJ1-5, is DVKVTQSSRYLVKRTGEKVFLECVQDMDHENMFWYRQDPGLGLRLIYFSYDVKMKEKGDIPEGYSVSREKKERFSLILESASTNQTSMYLCASTYGGQPQHFGDGTRLSIL.

V gene TRBV7-8 combines with J gene TRBJ2-1, with TRBD2 identical over 7 bases. Germline V gene lookup returns CDR1 SGHVS and CDR2 FQNEAQ. V dropped 5 bases and J dropped 8; count of bases not matched to a gene: 15. The CDR3 covers 16 residues. CDR3 sequence: CASSPAVSGGSYEQFF. CDR3 coding DNA: TGTGCCAGCAGCCCCGCGGTATCTGGCGGGAGCTATGAGCAGTTCTTC.

The rearrangement uses TRBV5-6 and TRBJ1-1; no clear D. V lost 3 bases and J 4 bases, leaving 22 bases between the germline ends. Germline CDR1 is SGHDT and CDR2 is YYEEEE. This CDR3 contains 17 residues. Here the CDR3 reads CASSWLASGVGGTEAFF. Written as DNA, the CDR3 is TGTGCCAGCAGCTGGTTGGCGAGTGGGGTTGGTGGCACTGAAGCTTTCTTT.

CDR3 in amino acids: CASSLGLPDTQYF. The CDR3 DNA reads TGTGCCAGCAGCTTAGGCCTCCCAGATACGCAGTATTTT. The chain recombines TRBV7-8 with TRBJ2-3; D remains unclear. CDR3 length: 13 amino acids. Germline lookup yields CDR1 SGHVS and CDR2 FQNEAQ. The V gene lost 1 base and the J gene lost 4 bases, with 6 bases spanning the gap.

This clone came up a few times. The V gene is TRBV10-3, the J gene TRBJ1-1; D is unresolved. The CDR3 has 12 residues. Trimming stripped 5 bases from V and 0 bases from J, with 4 bases between. Germline V gene data show CDR1 as ENHRY and CDR2 as SYGVKD. The CDR3: CAISQVNTEAFF. The DNA for the CDR3 is TGTGCCATCAGTCAGGTGAACACTGAAGCTTTCTTT.

The chain has TRBV7-9 and TRBJ2-5; D is undetermined. Germline V CDR1 and CDR2: SEHNR, FQNEAQ (reference sequence). The CDR3 totals 14 residues. Trimming left V 5 bases short and J 0 bases short, with 10 bases between. The CDR3 sequence: CASSTAEYQETQYF. As DNA, the CDR3 is TGTGCCAGCAGCACAGCAGAGTACCAAGAGACCCAGTACTTC.

The chain couples TRBV6-1 to TRBJ1-2; the D gene is possibly TRBD1 (5 bases). The CDR3 spans 13 residues. The ends were cut back, 8 bases at V and 3 bases at J, with 13 bases in the middle. CDR1 is MNHNS, CDR2 SASEGT, per germline. CDR3 loop: CASATGQDYGYTF. The DNA for the CDR3 is TGTGCCAGCGCCACGGGGCAGGACTATGGCTACACCTTC.

V usage is TRBV5-1 and J usage is TRBJ2-2; D not resolved. V lost 0 bases to trimming and J lost 5 bases, with 8 bases between them. In germline, CDR1 is SGHRS, CDR2 YFSETQ. This CDR3 has 14 amino acids. The CDR3 loop reads CASSLDTNTGELFF. CDR3 DNA sequence: TGCGCCAGCAGCTTGGACACTAATACCGGGGAGCTGTTTTTT.

Concerning this clone itself: Relative to the germline gene, one junction end is altered; a read error may explain this. The J gene is TRBJ2-2, the V gene TRBV18; TRBD1 agrees at 9 bases. The germline CDR1 and CDR2 sequences are KGHSH and LQKENI. The CDR3 is made up of 15 amino acids. In DNA form, the CDR3 reads TGTGCCAGCACACCGGGACAGGGTCCTCACGGGGAGCTGTTTTTT. It translates to CASTPGQGPHGELFF. Complete variable domain (other parts from reference TRBV18 and TRBJ2-2): NAGVMQNPRHLVRRRGQEARLRCSPMKGHSHVYWYRQLPEEGLKFMVYLQKENIIDESGMPKERFSAEFPKEGPSILRIQQVVRGDSAAYFCASTPGQGPHGELFFGEGSRLTVL.